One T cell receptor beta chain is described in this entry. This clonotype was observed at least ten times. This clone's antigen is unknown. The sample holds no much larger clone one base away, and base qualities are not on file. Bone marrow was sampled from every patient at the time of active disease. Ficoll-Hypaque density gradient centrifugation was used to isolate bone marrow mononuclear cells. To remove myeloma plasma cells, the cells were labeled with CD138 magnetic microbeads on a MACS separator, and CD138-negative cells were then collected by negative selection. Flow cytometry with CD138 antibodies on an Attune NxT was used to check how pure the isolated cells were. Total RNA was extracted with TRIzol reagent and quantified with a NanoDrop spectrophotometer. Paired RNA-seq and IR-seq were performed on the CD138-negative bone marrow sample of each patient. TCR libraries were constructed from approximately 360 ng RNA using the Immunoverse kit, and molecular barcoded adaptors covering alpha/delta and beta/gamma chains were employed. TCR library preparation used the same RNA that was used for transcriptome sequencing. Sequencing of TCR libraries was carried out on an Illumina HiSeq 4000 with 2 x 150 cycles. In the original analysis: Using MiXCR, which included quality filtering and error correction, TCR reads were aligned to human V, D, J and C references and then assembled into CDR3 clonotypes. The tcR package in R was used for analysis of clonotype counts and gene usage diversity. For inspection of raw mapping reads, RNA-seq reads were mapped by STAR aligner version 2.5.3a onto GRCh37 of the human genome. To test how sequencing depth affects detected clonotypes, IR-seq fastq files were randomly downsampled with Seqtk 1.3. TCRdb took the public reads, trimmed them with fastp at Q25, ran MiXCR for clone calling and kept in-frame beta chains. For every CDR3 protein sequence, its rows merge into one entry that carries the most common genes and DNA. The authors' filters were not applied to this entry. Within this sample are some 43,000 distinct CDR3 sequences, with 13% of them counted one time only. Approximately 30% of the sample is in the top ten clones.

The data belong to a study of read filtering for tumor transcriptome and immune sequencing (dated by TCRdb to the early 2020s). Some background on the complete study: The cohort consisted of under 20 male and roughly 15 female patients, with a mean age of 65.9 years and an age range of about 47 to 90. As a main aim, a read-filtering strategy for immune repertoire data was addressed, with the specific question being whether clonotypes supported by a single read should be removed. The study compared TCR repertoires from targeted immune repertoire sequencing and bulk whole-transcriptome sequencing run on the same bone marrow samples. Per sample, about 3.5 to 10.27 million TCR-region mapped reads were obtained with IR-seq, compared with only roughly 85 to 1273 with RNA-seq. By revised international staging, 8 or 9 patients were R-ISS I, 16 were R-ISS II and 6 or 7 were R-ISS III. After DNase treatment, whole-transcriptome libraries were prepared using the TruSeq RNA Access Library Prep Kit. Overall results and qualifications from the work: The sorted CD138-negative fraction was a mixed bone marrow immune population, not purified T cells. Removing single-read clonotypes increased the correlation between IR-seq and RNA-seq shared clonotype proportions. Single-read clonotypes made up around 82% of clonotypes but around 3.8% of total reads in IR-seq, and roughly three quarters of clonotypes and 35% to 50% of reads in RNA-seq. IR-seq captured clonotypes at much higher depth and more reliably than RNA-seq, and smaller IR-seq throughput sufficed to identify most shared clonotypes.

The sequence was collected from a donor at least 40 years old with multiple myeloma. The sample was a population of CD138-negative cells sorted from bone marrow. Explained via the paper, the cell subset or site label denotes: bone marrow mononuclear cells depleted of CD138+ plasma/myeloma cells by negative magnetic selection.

The CDR3 reads CAISEGQGNYGYTF. In nucleotide form, the sequence is TGTGCCATCAGTGAAGGACAGGGAAACTATGGCTACACCTTC. The V and J segments used are TRBV10-3 and TRBJ1-2, and 8 junctional nucleotides match TRBD1. At the junction V is shortened by 3 bases and J by 2 bases; bases outside the gene matches: 2. Including the terminal cysteine and phenylalanine, the CDR3 comprises 14 residues. The CDR3 DNA has 42 bases and is translated from base 1. According to the germline V gene, CDR1 reads ENHRY and CDR2 reads SYGVKD.